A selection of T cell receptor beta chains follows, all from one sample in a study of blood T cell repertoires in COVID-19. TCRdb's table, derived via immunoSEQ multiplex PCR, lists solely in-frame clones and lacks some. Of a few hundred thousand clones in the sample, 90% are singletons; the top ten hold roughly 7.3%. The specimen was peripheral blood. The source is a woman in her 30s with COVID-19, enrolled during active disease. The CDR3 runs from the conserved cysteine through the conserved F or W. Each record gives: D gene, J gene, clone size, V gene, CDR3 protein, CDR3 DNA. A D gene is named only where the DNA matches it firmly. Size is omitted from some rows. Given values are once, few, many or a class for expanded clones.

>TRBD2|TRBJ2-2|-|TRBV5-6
CASSAGLDSGELFF
TGTGCCAGCAGCGCGGGACTAGATTCCGGGGAGCTGTTTTTT
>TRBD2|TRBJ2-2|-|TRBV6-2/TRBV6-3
CASSWTSGSGGELFF
TGTGCCAGCAGCTGGACTAGCGGGAGTGGCGGGGAGCTGTTTTTT
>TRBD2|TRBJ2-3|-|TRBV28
CASSRGGSRSDTQYF
TGTGCCAGCAGTCGCGGCGGGAGCAGGTCAGATACGCAGTATTTT
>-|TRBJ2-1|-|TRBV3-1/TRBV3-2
CASSQVGGNNEQFF
TGTGCCAGCAGCCAAGTAGGAGGGAACAATGAGCAGTTCTTC
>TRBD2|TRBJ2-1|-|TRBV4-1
CASSQYRFTSGKYNEQFF
TGCGCCAGCAGCCAATATCGTTTTACTAGCGGGAAGTACAATGAGCAGTTCTTC
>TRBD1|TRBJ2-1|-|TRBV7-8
CASSAQGSSYNEQFF
TGTGCCAGCAGCGCACAGGGGAGCTCCTACAATGAGCAGTTCTTC
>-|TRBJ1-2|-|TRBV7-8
CASSYQVQANYGYTF
TGTGCCAGCAGCTATCAGGTCCAAGCTAACTATGGCTACACCTTC
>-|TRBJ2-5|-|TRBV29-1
CSVGAGPETQYF
TGCAGCGTTGGGGCAGGGCCAGAGACCCAGTACTTC
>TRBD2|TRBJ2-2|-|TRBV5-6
CASSLASGRPANTGELFF
TGTGCCAGCAGCTTAGCTAGCGGCAGACCAGCGAACACCGGGGAGCTGTTTTTT
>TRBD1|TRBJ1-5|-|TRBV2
CASKKTPGGSNQPQHF
TGTGCCAGCAAGAAAACCCCAGGGGGTAGCAATCAGCCCCAGCATTTT
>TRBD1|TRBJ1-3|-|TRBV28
CASSWGDRVKGNTIYF
TGTGCCAGCAGTTGGGGGGACAGGGTAAAAGGAAACACCATATATTTT
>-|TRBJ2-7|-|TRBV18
CASSPPSLYEQYF
TGTGCCAGCTCACCACCGTCCCTCTACGAGCAGTACTTC
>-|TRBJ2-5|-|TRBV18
CASSPSYQETQYF
TGTGCCAGCTCACCATCGTACCAAGAGACCCAGTACTTC
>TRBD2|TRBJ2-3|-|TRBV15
CATGWGGSTDTQYF
TGTGCCACCGGGTGGGGAGGGAGCACAGATACGCAGTATTTT
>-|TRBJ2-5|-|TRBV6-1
CASSEAHGLLVETQYF
TGTGCCAGCAGTGAAGCACATGGTCTCCTTGTAGAGACCCAGTACTTC
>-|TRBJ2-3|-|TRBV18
CASSPQVYRDTDTQYF
TGTGCCAGCTCACCACAGGTTTACAGGGACACAGATACGCAGTATTTT
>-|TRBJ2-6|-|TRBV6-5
CASSLLSGANVLTF
TGTGCCAGCAGTCTACTCTCTGGGGCCAACGTCCTGACTTTC
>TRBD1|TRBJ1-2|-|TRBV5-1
CASSLTGGQGVGYTF
TGCGCCAGCAGCTTGACCGGAGGACAGGGGGTAGGCTACACCTTC
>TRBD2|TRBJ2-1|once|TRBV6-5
CASVTSGRWREQFF
TGTGCCAGCGTGACTAGCGGGAGGTGGCGTGAGCAGTTCTTC
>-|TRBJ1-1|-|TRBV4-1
CASSHTKGMNTEAFF
TGCGCCAGCAGCCACACTAAAGGAATGAACACTGAAGCTTTCTTT
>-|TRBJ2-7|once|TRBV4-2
CASSHPGLAEQYF
TGTGCCAGCAGCCATCCAGGACTGGCCGAGCAGTACTTC
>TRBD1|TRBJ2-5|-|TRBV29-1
CSVGGQGETQYF
TGCAGCGTTGGGGGACAGGGGGAGACCCAGTACTTC
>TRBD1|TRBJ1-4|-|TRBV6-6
CASSSTGAPTNEKLFF
TGTGCCAGCAGTTCGACAGGGGCGCCAACTAATGAAAAACTGTTTTTT
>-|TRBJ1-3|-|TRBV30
CAWSGGSGNTIYF
TGTGCCTGGAGCGGGGGGTCTGGAAACACCATATATTTT
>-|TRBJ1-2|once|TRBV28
CASSLSNYGYTF
TGTGCCAGCAGTTTGTCGAACTATGGCTACACCTTC
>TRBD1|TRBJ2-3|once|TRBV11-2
CASSSRPTGAGDTQYF
TGTGCCAGCAGCTCCAGGCCAACAGGGGCGGGCGATACGCAGTATTTT
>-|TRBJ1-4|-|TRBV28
CASSLSGQRRGSKLFF
TGTGCCAGCAGTTTATCCGGACAGCGCCGTGGGTCAAAACTGTTTTTT
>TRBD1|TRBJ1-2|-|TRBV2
CASSENRGQAGYTF
TGTGCCAGCAGTGAAAACAGGGGGCAGGCTGGCTACACCTTC
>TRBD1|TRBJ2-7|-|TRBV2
CASRGQGSYEQYF
TGTGCCAGCCGAGGACAGGGATCCTACGAGCAGTACTTC
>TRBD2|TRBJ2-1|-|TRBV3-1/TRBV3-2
CASSQRLAGVYEQFF
TGTGCCAGCAGCCAACGTCTAGCGGGAGTTTATGAGCAGTTCTTC
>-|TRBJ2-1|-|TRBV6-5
CASGGRDNEQFF
TGTGCCAGCGGGGGGAGAGACAATGAGCAGTTCTTC
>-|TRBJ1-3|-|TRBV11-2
CASHRLSKGNTIYF
TGTGCCAGCCACCGATTGAGTAAGGGAAACACCATATATTTT
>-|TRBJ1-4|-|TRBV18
CASSLSAPGRDEKLFF
TGTGCCAGCTCACTCTCAGCTCCTGGGAGGGATGAAAAACTGTTTTTT
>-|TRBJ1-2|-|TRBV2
CASSDQYNYGYTF
TGTGCCAGCAGTGATCAGTATAACTATGGCTACACCTTC
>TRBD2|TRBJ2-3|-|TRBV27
CASSWEASGFGITDTQYF
TGTGCCAGCAGTTGGGAGGCTAGCGGGTTTGGAATCACAGATACGCAGTATTTT
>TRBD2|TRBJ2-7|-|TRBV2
CASSEPPGLARYEQYF
TGTGCCAGCAGTGAACCCCCCGGACTAGCCCGCTACGAGCAGTACTTC
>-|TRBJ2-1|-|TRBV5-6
CASSLTGGPYNEQFF
TGTGCCAGCAGCTTGACTGGCGGGCCCTACAATGAGCAGTTCTTC
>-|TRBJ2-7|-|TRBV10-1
CASSEAPGAGVPREQYF
TGCGCCAGCAGTGAAGCCCCAGGGGCGGGCGTACCCCGCGAGCAGTACTTC
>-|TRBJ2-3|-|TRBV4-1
CASRLGGTDTQYF
TGCGCCAGCAGACTAGGTGGCACAGATACGCAGTATTTT
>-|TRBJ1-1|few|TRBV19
CASTSWTEAFF
TGTGCCAGTACCAGTTGGACTGAAGCTTTCTTT
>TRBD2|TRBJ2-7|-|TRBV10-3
CAISDSGLAGVGAYEQYF
TGTGCCATCAGTGACTCGGGACTAGCGGGAGTTGGCGCCTACGAGCAGTACTTC
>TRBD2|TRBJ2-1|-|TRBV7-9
CASSLGGLAGQFF
TGTGCCAGCAGCTTAGGGGGACTAGCCGGGCAGTTCTTC
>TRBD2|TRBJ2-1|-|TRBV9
CASSVERLAGYSYNEQFF
TGTGCCAGCAGCGTAGAGAGACTAGCGGGGTACTCCTACAATGAGCAGTTCTTC
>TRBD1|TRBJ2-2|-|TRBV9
CASSHRQGANTGELFF
TGTGCCAGCAGCCATAGACAGGGGGCGAACACCGGGGAGCTGTTTTTT
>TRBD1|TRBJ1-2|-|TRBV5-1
CASSSGDRGLGGYTF
TGCGCCAGCAGCTCCGGAGACAGGGGGTTGGGTGGCTACACCTTC
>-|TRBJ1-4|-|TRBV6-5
CASSYFSRAHQGELFF
TGTGCCAGCAGTTACTTCTCCAGGGCCCACCAAGGTGAACTGTTTTTT
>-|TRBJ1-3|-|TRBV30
CAWGYMGNTIYF
TGTGCCTGGGGATATATGGGAAACACCATATATTTT
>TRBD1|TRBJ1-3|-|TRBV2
CASGLDRELSGNTIYF
TGTGCCAGCGGGTTAGACAGGGAACTCTCTGGAAACACCATATATTTT
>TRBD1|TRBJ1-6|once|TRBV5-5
CASSRDSISSYNSPLHF
TGTGCCAGCAGCCGGGACAGTATTAGCTCCTATAATTCACCCCTCCACTTT
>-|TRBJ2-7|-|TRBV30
CAWTGGNYEQYF
TGTGCCTGGACCGGGGGTAACTACGAGCAGTACTTC
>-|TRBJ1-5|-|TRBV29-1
CSVEVGGAQPQHF
TGCAGCGTTGAAGTGGGCGGGGCGCAGCCCCAGCATTTT
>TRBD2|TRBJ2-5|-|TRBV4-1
CASSQPPLAGVETQYF
TGCGCCAGCAGCCAACCTCCACTAGCGGGCGTGGAGACCCAGTACTTC